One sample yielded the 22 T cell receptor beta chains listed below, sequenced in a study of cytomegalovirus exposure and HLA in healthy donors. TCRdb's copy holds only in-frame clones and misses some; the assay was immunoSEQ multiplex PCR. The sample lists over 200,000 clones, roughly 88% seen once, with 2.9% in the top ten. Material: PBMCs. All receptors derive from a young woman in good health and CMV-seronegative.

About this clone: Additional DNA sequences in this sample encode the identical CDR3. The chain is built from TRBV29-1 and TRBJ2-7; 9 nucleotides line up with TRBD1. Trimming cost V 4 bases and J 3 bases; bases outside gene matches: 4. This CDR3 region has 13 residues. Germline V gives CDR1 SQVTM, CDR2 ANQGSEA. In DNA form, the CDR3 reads TGCAGCGTTGGGGACAGGGTGTACTACGAGCAGTACTTC. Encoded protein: CSVGDRVYYEQYF.

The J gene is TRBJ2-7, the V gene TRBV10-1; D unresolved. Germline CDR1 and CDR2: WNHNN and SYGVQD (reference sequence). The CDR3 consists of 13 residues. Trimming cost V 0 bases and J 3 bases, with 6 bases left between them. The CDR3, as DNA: TGCGCCAGCAGTGAGTCGCGACTCTACGAGCAGTACTTC. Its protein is CASSESRLYEQYF.

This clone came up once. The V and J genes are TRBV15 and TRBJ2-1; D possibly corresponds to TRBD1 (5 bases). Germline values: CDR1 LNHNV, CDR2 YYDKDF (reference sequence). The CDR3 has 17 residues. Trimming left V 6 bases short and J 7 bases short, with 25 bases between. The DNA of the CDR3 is TGTGCCACCAGGGACATTAGGACCGTCCACTTAGGTAATGAGCAGTTCTTC. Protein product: CATRDIRTVHLGNEQFF.

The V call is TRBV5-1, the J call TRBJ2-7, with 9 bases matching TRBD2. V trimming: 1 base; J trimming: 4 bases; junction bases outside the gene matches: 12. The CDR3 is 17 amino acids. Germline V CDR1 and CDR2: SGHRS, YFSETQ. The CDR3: CASSLRASGTALYEQYF. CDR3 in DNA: TGCGCCAGCAGCTTGCGGGCTAGCGGGACCGCCCTGTACGAGCAGTACTTC.

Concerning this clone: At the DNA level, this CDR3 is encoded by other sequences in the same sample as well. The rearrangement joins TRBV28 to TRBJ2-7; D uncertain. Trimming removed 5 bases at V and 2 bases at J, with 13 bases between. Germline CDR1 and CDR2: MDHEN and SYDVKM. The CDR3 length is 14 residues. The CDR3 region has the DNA TGTGCCAGCAGTCCTAACACTACCCCCTACGAGCAGTACTTC. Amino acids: CASSPNTTPYEQYF.

CDR3 sequence (DNA): TGTGCCAGTAGTGTCAACAGGGGGCTTAACTATGGCTACACCTTC. Translation gives CASSVNRGLNYGYTF. The chain uses TRBV19 and TRBJ1-2; 9 nucleotides align to TRBD1. V lost 5 bases and J lost 1; bases outside the gene matches: 5. The CDR3 contains 15 residues. Germline CDR1 LNHDA, CDR2 SQIVND (reference sequence).

CDR3 sequence (DNA): TGTGCCAGCAGCGAAGGGACAGGGGGAAGGGTGCAGTACTTC. Its translation is CASSEGTGGRVQYF. This chain connects TRBV9 to TRBJ2-7; 11 nucleotides agree with TRBD1. The germline gives CDR1 SGDLS, CDR2 YYNGEE. V gave up 3 bases and J gave up 9 bases; unmatched junction bases: 8. The CDR3 consists of 14 residues.

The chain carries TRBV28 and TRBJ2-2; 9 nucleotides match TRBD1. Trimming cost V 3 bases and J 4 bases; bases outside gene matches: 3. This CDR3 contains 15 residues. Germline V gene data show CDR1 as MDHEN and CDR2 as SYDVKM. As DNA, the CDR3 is TGTGCCAGCAGTTTCCTGACAGGGGGCACCGGGGAGCTGTTTTTT. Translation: CASSFLTGGTGELFF.

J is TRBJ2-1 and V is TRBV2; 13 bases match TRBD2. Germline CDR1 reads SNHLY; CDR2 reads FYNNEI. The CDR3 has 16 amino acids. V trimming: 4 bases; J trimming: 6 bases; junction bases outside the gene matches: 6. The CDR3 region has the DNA TGTGCCAGCAGTGGCACCAGGACTAGCGGGAGCAATGAGCAGTTCTTC. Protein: CASSGTRTSGSNEQFF.

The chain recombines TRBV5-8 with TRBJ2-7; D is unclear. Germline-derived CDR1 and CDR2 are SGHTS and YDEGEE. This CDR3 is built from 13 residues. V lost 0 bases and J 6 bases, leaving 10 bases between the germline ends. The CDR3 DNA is TGTGCCAGCAGCTTGGGAGCTAGAACCGAGCAGTACTTC. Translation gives CASSLGARTEQYF.

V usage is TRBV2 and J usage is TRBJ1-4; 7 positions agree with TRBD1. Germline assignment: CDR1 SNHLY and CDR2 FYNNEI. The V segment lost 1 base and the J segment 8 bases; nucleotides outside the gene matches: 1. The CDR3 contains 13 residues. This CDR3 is CASSEGQGEKLFF. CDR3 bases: TGTGCCAGCAGTGAAGGACAGGGAGAAAAACTGTTTTTT.

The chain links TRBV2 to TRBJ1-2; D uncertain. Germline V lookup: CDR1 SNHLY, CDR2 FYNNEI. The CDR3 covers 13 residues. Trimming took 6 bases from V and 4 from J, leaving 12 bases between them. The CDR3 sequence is CASRPQRFYGYTF. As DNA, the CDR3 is TGTGCCAGCAGGCCACAGAGATTCTATGGCTACACCTTC.

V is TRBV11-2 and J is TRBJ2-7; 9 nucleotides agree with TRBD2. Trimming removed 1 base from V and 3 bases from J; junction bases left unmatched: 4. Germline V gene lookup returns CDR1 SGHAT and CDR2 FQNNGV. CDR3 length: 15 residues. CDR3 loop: CASSLAASGIYEQYF. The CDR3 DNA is TGTGCCAGCAGCTTAGCGGCTAGCGGGATCTACGAGCAGTACTTC. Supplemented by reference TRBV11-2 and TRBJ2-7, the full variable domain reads EAGVAQSPRYKIIEKRQSVAFWCNPISGHATLYWYQQILGQGPKLLIQFQNNGVVDDSQLPKDRFSAERLKGVDSTLKIQPAKLEDSAVYLCASSLAASGIYEQYFGPGTRLTVT.

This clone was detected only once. This CDR3 is CASSLRGQPYNEQFF. In DNA, the CDR3 is TGTGCCAGCAGTCTACGAGGACAGCCCTACAATGAGCAGTTCTTC. V and J are TRBV27 and TRBJ2-1, with D possibly TRBD1 on 6 matching bases. Looked up from germline, CDR1 is MNHEY and CDR2 is SMNVEV (reference sequence). Trimming removed 5 bases at V and 2 bases at J, with 13 bases between. This CDR3 contains 15 residues.

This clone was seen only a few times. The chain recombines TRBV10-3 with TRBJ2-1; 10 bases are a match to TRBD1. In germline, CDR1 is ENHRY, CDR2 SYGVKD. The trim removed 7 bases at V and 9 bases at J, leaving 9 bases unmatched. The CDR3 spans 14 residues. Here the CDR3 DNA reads TGTGCCATCACAGGGGGGACAGGGGACGGTGAGCAGTTCTTC. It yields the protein CAITGGTGDGEQFF.

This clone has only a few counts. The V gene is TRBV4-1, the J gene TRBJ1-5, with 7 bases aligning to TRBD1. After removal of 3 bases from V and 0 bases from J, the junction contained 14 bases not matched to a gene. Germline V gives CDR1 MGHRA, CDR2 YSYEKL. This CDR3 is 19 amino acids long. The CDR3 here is CASSHRSGTDKYSNQPQHF. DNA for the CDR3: TGCGCCAGCAGCCACAGATCCGGGACAGATAAATATAGCAATCAGCCCCAGCATTTT.

CDR3 coding DNA: TGTGCCTGGAGTCAGGGTTACTCTGGAAACACCATATATTTT. Protein sequence: CAWSQGYSGNTIYF. J is TRBJ1-3 and V is TRBV30, with D possibly matching TRBD1 (5 bases). The CDR3 sequence is 14 residues long. CDR1 and CDR2 (germline): GTSNPN, SVGIG (reference sequence). V was trimmed by 2 bases and J by 0 bases, leaving 8 bases between them.

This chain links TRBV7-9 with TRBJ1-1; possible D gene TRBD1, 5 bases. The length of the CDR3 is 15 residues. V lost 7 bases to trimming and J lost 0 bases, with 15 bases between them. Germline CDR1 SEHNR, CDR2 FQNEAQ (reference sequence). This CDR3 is CASTGGGTVNTEAFF. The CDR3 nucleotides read TGTGCCAGCACCGGGGGGGGGACGGTGAACACTGAAGCTTTCTTT.

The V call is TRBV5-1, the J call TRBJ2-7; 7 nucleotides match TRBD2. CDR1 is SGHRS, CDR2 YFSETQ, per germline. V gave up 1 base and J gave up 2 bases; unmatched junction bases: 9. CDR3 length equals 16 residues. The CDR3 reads CASSLLLASGPYEQYF. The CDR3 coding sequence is TGCGCCAGCAGCTTGTTGCTGGCTAGCGGTCCCTACGAGCAGTACTTC.

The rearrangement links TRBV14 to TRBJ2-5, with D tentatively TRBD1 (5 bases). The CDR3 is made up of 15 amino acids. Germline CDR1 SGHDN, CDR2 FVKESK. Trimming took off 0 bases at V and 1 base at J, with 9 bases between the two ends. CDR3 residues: CASSQDDSFQETQYF. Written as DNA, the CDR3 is TGTGCCAGCAGCCAAGATGACAGTTTCCAAGAGACCCAGTACTTC.

As DNA, the CDR3 is TGTGCCAGCAGCTTAGGGGCGATTGAAGAGACCCAGTACTTC. This codes for CASSLGAIEETQYF. J is TRBJ2-5 and V is TRBV11-1; D is unclear. V was shortened by 1 base and J by 3 bases, with 9 bases between the two germline ends. The CDR3 is 14 amino acids. The germline V gene has CDR1 SGHAT and CDR2 FQDESV (reference sequence).

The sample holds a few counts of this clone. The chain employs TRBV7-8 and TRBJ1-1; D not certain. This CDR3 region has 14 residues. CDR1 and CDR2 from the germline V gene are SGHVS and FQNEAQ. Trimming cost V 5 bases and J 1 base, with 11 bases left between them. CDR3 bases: TGTGCCAGCAGCATACGAGCCGGGAACACTGAAGCTTTCTTT. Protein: CASSIRAGNTEAFF.